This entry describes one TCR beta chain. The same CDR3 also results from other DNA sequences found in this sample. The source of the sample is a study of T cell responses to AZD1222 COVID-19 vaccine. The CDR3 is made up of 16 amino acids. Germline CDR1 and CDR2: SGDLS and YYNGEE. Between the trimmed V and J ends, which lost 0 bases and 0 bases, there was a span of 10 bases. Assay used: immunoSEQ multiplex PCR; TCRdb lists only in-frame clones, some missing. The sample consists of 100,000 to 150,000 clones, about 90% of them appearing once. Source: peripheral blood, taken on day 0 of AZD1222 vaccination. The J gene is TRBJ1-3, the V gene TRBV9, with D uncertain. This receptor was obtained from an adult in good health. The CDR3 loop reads CASSVGRAYSGNTIYF. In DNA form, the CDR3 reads TGTGCCAGCAGCGTAGGTCGGGCGTACTCTGGAAACACCATATATTTT.